Listed below are T cell receptor beta chains from one sample, sequenced in a study of T cell responses to AZD1222 COVID-19 vaccine. Only in-frame clones appear in the TCRdb table, and some are missing; sequencing was by immunoSEQ multiplex PCR. The table shows 80,000 to 95,000 clones, with about nine tenths occurring only once. The sequences come from peripheral blood, collected 28 days after the second AZD1222 dose. All receptors come from an adult who received the AZD1222 COVID-19 vaccine. CDR3s leave out the opening cysteine and the closing phenylalanine or tryptophan.

V gene	J gene	CDR3 protein
TRBV5-8	TRBJ2-5	ASGDSGSETQY
TRBV6-5	TRBJ1-2	ASSPGLAVGYT
TRBV2	TRBJ2-2	ASSDGLGGTGELF
TRBV4-1	TRBJ1-6	ASSQGTGDNSPLH
TRBV19	TRBJ1-5	ASRFGKGNQPQH
TRBV4-2	TRBJ1-5	ASSQGQGNQPQH
TRBV5-1	TRBJ1-3	ASSPGSEAIY
TRBV30	TRBJ2-7	AWSKDGRVTGEQY
TRBV19	TRBJ2-3	ASSLDRDTDTQY
TRBV18	TRBJ1-4	ASSPPGFNEKLF
TRBV24-1	TRBJ2-2	ATSDLTGGAAGELF
TRBV28	TRBJ1-2	ASSRGNYGYT
TRBV7-2	TRBJ2-3	ASSLGIGPDTQY
TRBV6-5	TRBJ1-6	ATAPGQGNSPLH
TRBV2	TRBJ2-2	ASRSGRNTGELF
TRBV11-2	TRBJ2-1	ASSLSGGGNEQF
TRBV10-2	TRBJ2-3	ASTQLVANTDTQY
TRBV19	TRBJ2-1	ASSILGQRNEQF
TRBV14	TRBJ2-7	ASSQETPAVYEQY
TRBV10-3	TRBJ2-1	AISESIGWGAGGEQF
TRBV28	TRBJ2-1	ASSLSRGYNEQF
TRBV10-3	TRBJ1-1	AISESGGLAF
TRBV5-1	TRBJ1-4	ASSFTSTNEKLF
TRBV30	TRBJ2-3	AWSVQSSTDTQY
TRBV2	TRBJ2-5	AGSRDSISQETQY
TRBV30	TRBJ2-7	AWKSPVSYEQY
TRBV9	TRBJ2-7	ASSRGSLWEQY
TRBV4-1	TRBJ2-1	ASSQGVGRSYNEQF
TRBV7-2	TRBJ1-6	ASSAGGNNSPLH
TRBV5-1	TRBJ2-5	ASSKDSTTETQY
TRBV6-5	TRBJ2-5	ASSTTRVETQY
TRBV30	TRBJ2-2	AWTRSFTNTGELF
TRBV7-2	TRBJ2-5	ASSLNFEETQY
TRBV6-5	TRBJ2-1	ATRASGTHEQF
TRBV5-1	TRBJ1-2	ASSLEAGGYT
TRBV4-2	TRBJ2-7	ASSQDSASGSSSEQY
TRBV4-1	TRBJ1-6	ASSLAPSSYNSPLH
TRBV5-6	TRBJ1-5	ASSFGTGYQPQH
TRBV7-8	TRBJ1-5	ASSPRGDRRSNQPQH
TRBV6-5	TRBJ1-2	ASRPTGSYGYT